This T cell receptor beta chain was captured in a study of cytomegalovirus exposure and HLA in healthy donors. CDR1 is MNHEY and CDR2 is SMNVEV in the germline V gene (reference sequence). The CDR3 sequence is 16 residues long. With V trimmed by 5 bases and J by 8 bases, 15 bases remained unmatched. With 60 Vbeta and 13 Jbeta primers, the PCR was carried out. Sequencing used immunoSEQ multiplex PCR; TCRdb keeps in-frame clones, though not all of them. The sample shows under 200,000 clones, 70% to 85% of them seen only once. Healthy donors of bone marrow made up the group. This chain joins TRBV27 and TRBJ2-1, with TRBD2 matching 7 bases. The sequenced sample was PBMCs. The sequence was collected from a woman aged 40 to 50 in good health and CMV-seronegative. The CDR3 loop reads CASSLLRGVGGDEQFF. The DNA for the CDR3 is TGTGCCAGCAGTCTCCTTCGGGGGGTGGGAGGGGATGAGCAGTTCTTC.